These T cell receptor beta chains were read from a single sample in a study of T cells in Graves' hyperthyroidism and ophthalmopathy. In TCRdb, the multiplex PCR reads were re-called with MiXCR into one record per CDR3 protein. The sample yields approximately 420,000 distinct CDR3 sequences, about 13% seen once. Source material: blood. These receptors all come from a woman aged 18-29 years with Graves' hyperthyroidism. Each CDR3 is given with its conserved first and last residue. D genes are given only for firm matches. Size tells how often a clone was seen (once, few, many) or the class of an expanded clone, and some rows leave it out.

v_gene: TRBV3-1; j_gene: TRBJ1-6; d_gene: NA; abundance: many; CDR3aa: CASSQWLGDNSPLHF; CDR3nt: TGTGCCAGCAGCCAATGGCTGGGGGATAATTCACCCCTCCACTTT
v_gene: TRBV28; j_gene: TRBJ1-2; d_gene: NA; abundance: many; CDR3aa: CASRPGVYGYTF; CDR3nt: TGTGCCAGCCGGCCCGGCGTCTACGGCTACACCTTC
v_gene: TRBV5-1; j_gene: TRBJ2-6; d_gene: TRBD1; abundance: NA; CDR3aa: CASSVTGGRSGANVLTF; CDR3nt: TGCGCCAGCAGCGTGACAGGGGGTCGGTCTGGGGCCAACGTCCTGACTTTC
v_gene: TRBV30; j_gene: TRBJ1-1; d_gene: NA; abundance: many; CDR3aa: CAWSVLVTEAFF; CDR3nt: TGTGCCTGGAGTGTATTAGTCACTGAAGCTTTCTTT
v_gene: TRBV5-1; j_gene: TRBJ2-1; d_gene: TRBD2; abundance: many; CDR3aa: CASSLEPAGYNEQFF; CDR3nt: TGCGCCAGCAGCTTGGAGCCAGCGGGGTACAATGAGCAGTTCTTC
v_gene: TRBV25-1; j_gene: TRBJ2-7; d_gene: TRBD1; abundance: many; CDR3aa: CASSEYGTGGYEQYF; CDR3nt: TGTGCCAGCAGTGAATACGGGACAGGGGGGTACGAGCAGTACTTC
v_gene: TRBV12-3/TRBV12-4; j_gene: TRBJ2-1; d_gene: TRBD1; abundance: many; CDR3aa: CASSSGQGVINEQFF; CDR3nt: TGTGCCAGCAGTTCGGGACAGGGGGTCATCAATGAGCAGTTCTTC
v_gene: TRBV6-7; j_gene: TRBJ2-7; d_gene: NA; abundance: many; CDR3aa: CASSSREYCRSYEQYF; CDR3nt: TGTGCCAGCAGTTCCCGGGAGTATTGCCGCTCCTACGAGCAGTACTTC
v_gene: TRBV19; j_gene: TRBJ2-7; d_gene: NA; abundance: NA; CDR3aa: CASSIEQSYEQYF; CDR3nt: TGTGCCAGTAGTATTGAACAGTCCTACGAGCAGTACTTC
v_gene: TRBV6-2/TRBV6-3; j_gene: TRBJ2-5; d_gene: TRBD2; abundance: NA; CDR3aa: CASSYRPSGRPGWTQYF; CDR3nt: TGTGCCAGCAGTTACAGGCCTAGCGGGAGGCCCGGTTGGACCCAGTACTTC
v_gene: TRBV6-2/TRBV6-3; j_gene: TRBJ1-5; d_gene: NA; abundance: many; CDR3aa: CASSYSTVPNQPQHF; CDR3nt: TGTGCCAGCAGTTACTCGACAGTGCCCAATCAGCCCCAGCATTTT
v_gene: TRBV5-1; j_gene: TRBJ2-5; d_gene: NA; abundance: many; CDR3aa: CASSTALLGQETQYF; CDR3nt: TGCGCCAGCAGCACCGCCTTACTGGGGCAAGAGACCCAGTACTTC
v_gene: TRBV11-2; j_gene: TRBJ2-1; d_gene: NA; abundance: many; CDR3aa: CASSLIRVARDRAGLVNEQFF; CDR3nt: TGTGCCAGCAGCTTAATAAGGGTTGCCCGGGACAGAGCGGGGTTAGTCAATGAGCAGTTCTTC
v_gene: TRBV12-3/TRBV12-4; j_gene: TRBJ2-2; d_gene: NA; abundance: few; CDR3aa: CASSLDRVTNTGELFF; CDR3nt: TGTGCCAGCAGTTTAGACAGGGTGACGAACACCGGGGAGCTGTTTTTT
v_gene: TRBV11-2; j_gene: TRBJ1-5; d_gene: NA; abundance: many; CDR3aa: CASSLTSVNQPQHF; CDR3nt: TGTGCCAGCAGCTTGACTTCGGTCAATCAGCCCCAGCATTTT
v_gene: TRBV15; j_gene: TRBJ2-1; d_gene: NA; abundance: many; CDR3aa: CATSRARIYNEQFF; CDR3nt: TGTGCCACCAGCAGAGCTAGGATCTACAATGAGCAGTTCTTC
v_gene: TRBV7-3; j_gene: TRBJ2-2; d_gene: NA; abundance: many; CDR3aa: CASSLYSGPNTGELFF; CDR3nt: TGTGCCAGCAGCTTGTATAGCGGACCGAACACCGGGGAGCTGTTTTTT
v_gene: TRBV28; j_gene: TRBJ1-1; d_gene: NA; abundance: few; CDR3aa: CASLAPMNTEAFF; CDR3nt: TGTGCCAGCCTTGCCCCCATGAACACTGAAGCTTTCTTT
v_gene: TRBV18; j_gene: TRBJ1-4; d_gene: NA; abundance: NA; CDR3aa: CASSPMREPLWEKLFF; CDR3nt: TGTGCCAGCTCACCTATGAGGGAGCCCCTCTGGGAAAAACTGTTTTTT
v_gene: TRBV7-6; j_gene: TRBJ2-5; d_gene: TRBD1; abundance: NA; CDR3aa: CASSLGRQGRKETQYF; CDR3nt: TGTGCCAGCAGCTTAGGGCGACAGGGTCGGAAAGAGACCCAGTACTTC
v_gene: TRBV11-2; j_gene: TRBJ2-7; d_gene: NA; abundance: NA; CDR3aa: CASSLERSEQYF; CDR3nt: TGTGCCAGCAGCTTAGAAAGGTCCGAGCAGTACTTC
v_gene: TRBV12-3/TRBV12-4; j_gene: TRBJ2-1; d_gene: TRBD2; abundance: NA; CDR3aa: CASNLLAGVSNEQFF; CDR3nt: TGTGCCAGCAATCTCCTAGCGGGAGTTTCCAATGAGCAGTTCTTC
v_gene: TRBV18; j_gene: TRBJ2-3; d_gene: NA; abundance: many; CDR3aa: CASSLVLEGTDTQYF; CDR3nt: TGTGCCAGCTCACTCGTTTTGGAAGGCACAGATACGCAGTATTTT
v_gene: TRBV27; j_gene: TRBJ2-7; d_gene: TRBD2; abundance: many; CDR3aa: CASSYSEREGPWLQYF; CDR3nt: TGTGCCAGCAGCTATTCCGAGCGGGAGGGCCCTTGGCTGCAGTACTTC
v_gene: TRBV3-1; j_gene: TRBJ1-1; d_gene: TRBD1; abundance: many; CDR3aa: CASSQAGGRTEAFF; CDR3nt: TGTGCCAGCAGCCAGGCAGGGGGTAGGACTGAAGCTTTCTTT
v_gene: TRBV19; j_gene: TRBJ2-7; d_gene: NA; abundance: NA; CDR3aa: CATQGGSRTAAYEQYF; CDR3nt: TGTGCCACCCAGGGGGGCTCCAGGACAGCCGCCTACGAGCAGTACTTC
v_gene: TRBV12-5; j_gene: TRBJ1-2; d_gene: TRBD1; abundance: many; CDR3aa: CASGHTDRGEGYTF; CDR3nt: TGTGCTAGTGGTCACACCGACAGGGGCGAAGGCTACACCTTC
v_gene: TRBV5-6; j_gene: TRBJ2-5; d_gene: NA; abundance: many; CDR3aa: CASSLVRGTMYQETQYF; CDR3nt: TGTGCCAGCAGCTTGGTTCGGGGGACGATGTACCAAGAGACCCAGTACTTC
v_gene: TRBV28; j_gene: TRBJ2-1; d_gene: TRBD2; abundance: many; CDR3aa: CASSFSGRSDEQFF; CDR3nt: TGTGCCAGCAGTTTTAGCGGGAGGAGCGATGAGCAGTTCTTC